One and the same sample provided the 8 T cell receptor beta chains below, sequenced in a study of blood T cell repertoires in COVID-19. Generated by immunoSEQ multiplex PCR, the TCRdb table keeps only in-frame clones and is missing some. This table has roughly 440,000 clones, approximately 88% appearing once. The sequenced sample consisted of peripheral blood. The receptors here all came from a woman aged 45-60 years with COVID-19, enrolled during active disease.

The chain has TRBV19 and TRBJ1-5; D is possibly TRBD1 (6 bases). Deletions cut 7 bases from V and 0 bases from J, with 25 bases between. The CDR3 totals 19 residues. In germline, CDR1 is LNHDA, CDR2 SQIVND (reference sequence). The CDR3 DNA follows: TGTGCCAGTAACCCCTCGGGTGGCAGGGGTGGTCATAGCAATCAGCCCCAGCATTTT. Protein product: CASNPSGGRGGHSNQPQHF.

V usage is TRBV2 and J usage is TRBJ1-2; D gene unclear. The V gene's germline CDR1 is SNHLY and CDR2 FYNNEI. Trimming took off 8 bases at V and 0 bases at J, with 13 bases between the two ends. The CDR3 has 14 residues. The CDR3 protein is CASDSDQTNYGYTF. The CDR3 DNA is TGTGCCAGCGATTCAGATCAGACTAACTATGGCTACACCTTC.

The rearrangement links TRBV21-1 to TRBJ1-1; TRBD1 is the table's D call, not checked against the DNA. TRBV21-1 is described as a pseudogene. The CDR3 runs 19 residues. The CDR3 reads CASSKAWVDSRLMNTEAFF. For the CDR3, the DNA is TGTGCCAGCAGCAAAGCTTGGGTAGACAGCCGCTTAATGAACACTGAAGCTTTCTTT.

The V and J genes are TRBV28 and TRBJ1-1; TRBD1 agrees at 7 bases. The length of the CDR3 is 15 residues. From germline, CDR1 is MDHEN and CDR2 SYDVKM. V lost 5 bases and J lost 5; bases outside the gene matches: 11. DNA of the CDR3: TGTGCCAGCAGTCCCCCGAGGACAGGCCGGACTGAAGCTTTCTTT. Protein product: CASSPPRTGRTEAFF.

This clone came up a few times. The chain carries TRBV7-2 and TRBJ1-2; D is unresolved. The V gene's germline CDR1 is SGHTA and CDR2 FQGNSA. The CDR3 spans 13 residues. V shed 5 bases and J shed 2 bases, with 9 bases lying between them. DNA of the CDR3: TGTGCCAGCAGCCCGACAACCAACTATGGCTACACCTTC. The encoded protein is CASSPTTNYGYTF.

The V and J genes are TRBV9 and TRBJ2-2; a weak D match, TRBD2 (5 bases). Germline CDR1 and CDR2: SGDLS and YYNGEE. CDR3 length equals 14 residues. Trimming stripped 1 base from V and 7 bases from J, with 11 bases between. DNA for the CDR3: TGTGCCAGCAGCGTATCCAATGCGGGCGGGGAGCTGTTTTTT. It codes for CASSVSNAGGELFF.

The CDR3 sequence is CASKGVFNTEAFF. The DNA for the CDR3 is TGTGCCAGTAAGGGAGTCTTCAACACTGAAGCTTTCTTT. The V call is TRBV19, the J call TRBJ1-1; D is unresolved. The CDR3 is made up of 13 amino acids. V was cut by 7 bases and J by 2 bases, with 11 bases left in between. Per the germline V gene, CDR1 is LNHDA and CDR2 is SQIVND (reference sequence).

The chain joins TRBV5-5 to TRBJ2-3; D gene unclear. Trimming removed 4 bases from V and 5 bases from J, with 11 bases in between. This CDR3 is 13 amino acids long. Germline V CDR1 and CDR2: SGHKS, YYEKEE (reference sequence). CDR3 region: CASSPLLQDTQYF. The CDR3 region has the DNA TGTGCCAGCAGCCCACTTCTTCAAGATACGCAGTATTTT.